The 22 T cell receptor beta chains reported below all come from one sample, sequenced in a study of blood T cell repertoires in COVID-19. Assay: immunoSEQ multiplex PCR; the TCRdb copy retains only in-frame clones and omits some. The top ten clones hold 4.1% of a sample with fewer than 350,000 clones, 85% to 90% of them seen once. The sequenced sample was PBMCs or T cells enriched from blood (not recorded which). These receptors originate from a woman aged 25 to 39 with acute COVID-19.

This chain connects TRBV4-2 to TRBJ2-7; TRBD1 agrees at 7 bases. Trimming removed 8 bases from V and 3 bases from J; junction bases left unmatched: 7. This CDR3 region has 13 residues. Germline CDR1 reads LGHNA; CDR2 reads YNFKEQ. DNA of the CDR3: TGTGCCAGCTCTACAGGGGAAGGCTACGAGCAGTACTTC. Translated: CASSTGEGYEQYF.

The CDR3 protein is CASSKKDKLNTEAFF. In DNA, the CDR3 is TGTGCCAGCAGCAAAAAAGACAAGTTGAACACTGAAGCTTTCTTT. J is TRBJ1-1 and V is TRBV21-1; the table names TRBD1, a call not compared with the DNA. TRBV21-1 is a listed pseudogene. The CDR3 contains 15 residues.

The CDR3 here is CASSRIAYTGELFF. The DNA of the CDR3 is TGCGCCAGCAGCCGGATAGCGTACACCGGGGAGCTGTTTTTT. The rearrangement joins TRBV5-1 to TRBJ2-2, with D possibly matching TRBD2 (5 bases). The CDR3 is made up of 14 amino acids. Trimming cost V 4 bases and J 3 bases, with 10 bases left between them. The germline CDR1 and CDR2 sequences are SGHRS and YFSETQ. The variable domain in full, with the rest retrieved from reference TRBV5-1 and TRBJ2-2, is KAGVTQTPRYLIKTRGQQVTLSCSPISGHRSVSWYQQTPGQGLQFLFEYFSETQRNKGNFPGRFSGRQFSNSRSEMNVSTLELGDSALYLCASSRIAYTGELFFGEGSRLTVL.

The chain links TRBV7-3 to TRBJ1-1; D remains unclear. V gave up 3 bases and J gave up 0 bases, with 8 bases separating them. Looked up from germline, CDR1 is SGHTA and CDR2 is FQGTGA. The CDR3 covers 14 residues. The CDR3 protein is CASSLAPMNTEAFF. CDR3 nucleotides: TGTGCCAGCAGCTTGGCACCAATGAACACTGAAGCTTTCTTT.

The genes are TRBV19 and TRBJ2-7; D is unresolved. The germline V gene encodes CDR1 LNHDA and CDR2 SQIVND (reference sequence). This CDR3 is 13 amino acids long. V was clipped by 3 bases and J by 2 bases, with 8 bases between them. The CDR3 spells CASSIGQAYEQYF. CDR3 sequence (DNA): TGTGCCAGTAGTATCGGTCAAGCCTACGAGCAGTACTTC.

This chain joins TRBV19 and TRBJ1-2, with 7 bases lining up with TRBD1. The CDR3 consists of 13 residues. The V and J ends lost 5 bases and 3 bases, in that order; junction bases with no gene match: 3. Germline CDR1 LNHDA, CDR2 SQIVND (reference sequence). The CDR3 region is CASSGGGHYGYTF. For the CDR3, the DNA is TGTGCCAGTAGTGGAGGGGGCCACTATGGCTACACCTTC.

The chain employs TRBV3-1 (or the pseudogene TRBV3-2) and TRBJ1-4; a weak D match, TRBD1 (6 bases). Trimming removed 2 bases from V and 4 bases from J, with 11 bases in between. The CDR3 loop spans 15 amino acids. CDR1 is LGHDT, CDR2 YNNKEL, per germline (reference sequence). The CDR3 nucleotides read TGTGCCAGCAGCCAAACACAGGGACGTAATGAAAAACTGTTTTTT. Translated, it gives CASSQTQGRNEKLFF.

The table lists this clone with a count of one. The rearrangement joins TRBV27 to TRBJ2-1; 7 bases map to TRBD1. This CDR3 has 11 amino acids. V dropped 3 bases and J dropped 13; count of bases not matched to a gene: 3. Germline values: CDR1 MNHEY, CDR2 SMNVEV (reference sequence). The CDR3 DNA sequence: TGTGCCAGCAGTTTCGGGACAGCACAGTTCTTC. Its translation: CASSFGTAQFF.

V is TRBV5-6 and J is TRBJ1-2; 7 bases map to TRBD1. CDR3 size: 15 residues. The germline V gene encodes CDR1 SGHDT and CDR2 YYEEEE. The V segment lost 6 bases and the J segment 2 bases; nucleotides outside the gene matches: 10. This CDR3 is CASTVLRDRNYGYTF. CDR3 DNA: TGTGCCAGCACCGTCCTACGGGACAGAAACTATGGCTACACCTTC.

This CDR3 is CASTPIPDSRPPDTQYF. The CDR3 nucleotides are TGTGCCAGCACCCCAATTCCGGACTCAAGACCTCCCGATACGCAGTATTTT. V gene TRBV27 combines with J gene TRBJ2-3, with a possible D match to TRBD2 (5 bases). There are 17 residues in the CDR3. Trimming shortened V by 7 bases and J by 6 bases, and 26 bases separated the two germline ends. CDR1 is MNHEY, CDR2 SMNVEV, per germline (reference sequence).

The V call is TRBV19, the J call TRBJ2-1; 7 bases map to TRBD1. The CDR3 covers 15 residues. With V trimmed by 9 bases and J by 0 bases, 8 bases remained unmatched. CDR1 and CDR2 (germline): LNHDA, SQIVND (reference sequence). The CDR3: CASTPGQSSYNEQFF. The CDR3 region has the DNA TGTGCCAGCACTCCGGGACAGAGCTCCTACAATGAGCAGTTCTTC. Looking up the rest from reference TRBV19 and TRBJ2-1 gives the full variable domain: DGGITQSPKYLFRKEGQNVTLSCEQNLNHDAMYWYRQDPGQGLRLIYYSQIVNDFQKGDIAEGYSVSREKKESFPLTVTSAQKNPTAFYLCASTPGQSSYNEQFFGPGTRLTVL.

The genes are TRBV30 and TRBJ1-2, with D possibly being TRBD1 (5 bases). The CDR3 is 13 residues long. V lost 2 bases and J 5 bases, leaving 12 bases between the germline ends. Germline V gene data show CDR1 as GTSNPN and CDR2 as SVGIG (reference sequence). The CDR3, as DNA: TGTGCCTGGAGTTATGGGACTGATTATGGCTACACCTTC. Protein: CAWSYGTDYGYTF.

This chain uses TRBV3-1 (or the pseudogene TRBV3-2) with TRBJ2-3; D uncertain. The CDR3 sequence is 12 residues long. V lost 1 base to trimming and J lost 6 bases, with 5 bases between them. Germline lookup yields CDR1 LGHDT and CDR2 YNNKEL (reference sequence). The CDR3 here is CASSQGVDTQYF. DNA for the CDR3: TGTGCCAGCAGCCAAGGCGTGGATACGCAGTATTTT.

This chain connects TRBV28 to TRBJ2-1, with D unclear. The length of the CDR3 is 11 residues. With 3 bases removed from V and 12 bases from J, the gap between germline ends came to 9 bases. Germline CDR1 is MDHEN and CDR2 is SYDVKM. The CDR3 coding sequence is TGTGCCAGCAGTTTTGACCGCGGGCAGTTCTTC. Encoded protein: CASSFDRGQFF.

J is TRBJ2-3 and V is TRBV6-1, with D hard to call. CDR3 length: 14 amino acids. V was pared by 1 base and J by 3 bases, with 8 bases between. The V gene's germline CDR1 is MNHNS and CDR2 SASEGT. CDR3 nucleotides: TGTGCCAGCAGTGAAGAGGTCAGGACAGATACGCAGTATTTT. Encoded protein: CASSEEVRTDTQYF.

The chain is built from TRBV25-1 and TRBJ1-1, with 8 bases fitting TRBD1. This CDR3 region has 16 residues. Germline V gives CDR1 MGHDK, CDR2 SYGVNS. V lost 3 bases, J lost 1 base, and 7 bases stayed unmatched. For the CDR3, the DNA is TGTGCCAGCAGTGATGAGGGGACAGGCTCGAACACTGAAGCTTTCTTT. Protein sequence: CASSDEGTGSNTEAFF.

This chain joins TRBV28 and TRBJ2-5, with 7 bases aligning to TRBD2. This CDR3 has 15 residues. V trimming: 10 bases; J trimming: 3 bases; junction bases outside the gene matches: 14. Germline lookup yields CDR1 MDHEN and CDR2 SYDVKM. The CDR3 sequence is CATVGASGTKETQYF. The CDR3, as DNA: TGTGCCACTGTAGGTGCTAGCGGAACCAAAGAGACCCAGTACTTC.

The chain recombines TRBV24-1 with TRBJ2-5, with a possible D match to TRBD1 (6 bases). With 3 bases removed from V and 3 bases from J, the gap between germline ends came to 13 bases. The V gene's germline CDR1 is KGHDR and CDR2 SFDVKD. The CDR3 has 15 amino acids. The CDR3 reads CATSDIPDSKETQYF. The CDR3 region has the DNA TGTGCCACCAGTGATATCCCGGACAGCAAAGAGACCCAGTACTTC.

In its sample, this clone was seen once. The chain combines TRBV7-6 with TRBJ1-2; D call uncertain. Trimming took 2 bases from V and 0 from J, leaving 7 bases between them. Germline V lookup: CDR1 SGHVS, CDR2 FNYEAQ. This CDR3 has 14 amino acids. In DNA form, the CDR3 reads TGTGCCAGCAGCTTATTGCCAGCTAACTATGGCTACACCTTC. It specifies CASSLLPANYGYTF.

The CDR3 loop is CASSSLLSGRVADTQYF. The CDR3 DNA reads as TGTGCCAGCAGCTCCCTCCTTAGCGGGAGGGTAGCAGATACGCAGTATTTT. J is TRBJ2-3 and V is TRBV11-2; 11 positions agree with TRBD2. Germline V lookup: CDR1 SGHAT, CDR2 FQNNGV. V lost 4 bases to trimming and J lost 4 bases; unmatched junction nucleotides: 10. The CDR3 loop spans 17 amino acids.

The chain is built from TRBV28 and TRBJ1-1; no reliable D call. CDR1 and CDR2 from the germline V gene are MDHEN and SYDVKM. Trimming left V 2 bases short and J 3 bases short, with 16 bases between. This CDR3 contains 16 residues. The CDR3, as DNA: TGTGCCAGCAGTTTAGACGCTTTTATGGGCGACACTGAAGCTTTCTTT. Its translation: CASSLDAFMGDTEAFF. Filled out from reference TRBV28 and TRBJ1-1, the complete variable domain reads DVKVTQSSRYLVKRTGEKVFLECVQDMDHENMFWYRQDPGLGLRLIYFSYDVKMKEKGDIPEGYSVSREKKERFSLILESASTNQTSMYLCASSLDAFMGDTEAFFGQGTRLTVV.

This chain links TRBV28 with TRBJ2-1; the D gene is possibly TRBD1 (6 bases). From germline, CDR1 is MDHEN and CDR2 SYDVKM. The CDR3 contains 13 residues. V lost 6 bases, J lost 4 bases, and 10 bases lay in between. CDR3 in amino acids: CASSYRVYNEQFF. The DNA for the CDR3 is TGTGCCAGCAGCTACAGGGTATACAATGAGCAGTTCTTC.